A single sample gave rise to the 10 T cell receptor beta chains below, sequenced in a study of CD8+ T cells in alopecia areata. Sequencing templates came from extracted RNA that was reverse transcribed into cDNA. Produced via immunoSEQ multiplex PCR; TCRdb's table is partial and in-frame only. The data hold some 150,000 clones, with under 60% observed a single time. Sequenced material: CD8+ T cells sorted from blood, taken at week 0. These receptors came from a human donor with alopecia areata.

The chain recombines TRBV20-1 with TRBJ2-7; TRBD1 is a possible D gene (5 bases). V gave up 6 bases and J gave up 2 bases, with 8 bases separating them. The CDR3 has 11 amino acids. The germline CDR1 and CDR2 sequences are DFQATT and SNEGSKA (reference sequence). The CDR3 loop is CSARETYEQYF. The CDR3 nucleotides read TGCAGTGCCAGGGAAACCTACGAGCAGTACTTC.

This clone was detected once. V and J are TRBV15 and TRBJ2-1, with D possibly TRBD2 on 6 matching bases. CDR1 and CDR2 (germline): LNHNV, YYDKDF (reference sequence). This CDR3 contains 13 residues. Trimming took 8 bases from V and 3 from J, leaving 11 bases between them. Here the CDR3 reads CATAGHDYNEQFF. The CDR3 coding sequence is TGTGCCACCGCGGGGCACGACTACAATGAGCAGTTCTTC.

This clone was found once. The chain couples TRBV29-1 to TRBJ2-1; 11 bases are a match to TRBD2. There are 13 residues in the CDR3. V lost 6 bases, J lost 9 bases, and 7 bases stayed unmatched. Per germline, CDR1 SQVTM and CDR2 ANQGSEA. CDR3 residues: CSVSGTSGSEQFF. Written as DNA, the CDR3 is TGCAGCGTCTCCGGGACTAGCGGTAGTGAGCAGTTCTTC.

This clone was counted between two and nine times. The chain carries TRBV23-1 and TRBJ1-5, with TRBD1 matching 8 bases. TRBV23-1 is assigned to the ORF class and has an uncertain function. The ends lost 2 bases at V and 4 bases at J; junction bases unmatched: 7. This CDR3 is built from 16 residues. The CDR3 loop reads CASSQTGQASNQPQHF. Here the CDR3 DNA reads TGCGCCAGCAGTCAAACGGGACAGGCCTCAAATCAGCCCCAGCATTTT.

A few counts support this clone. The rearrangement uses TRBV29-1 and TRBJ1-3; D possibly corresponds to TRBD1 (5 bases). The V gene lost 6 bases and the J gene lost 4 bases, with 16 bases spanning the gap. The germline CDR1 and CDR2 sequences are SQVTM and ANQGSEA. The CDR3 has 14 residues. The CDR3 protein is CSVPGRVDGNTIYF. As DNA, the CDR3 is TGCAGCGTCCCGGGCAGGGTTGACGGAAACACCATATATTTT.

The chain employs TRBV25-1 and TRBJ2-5; perhaps TRBD2 as D (6 bases). Looked up from germline, CDR1 is MGHDK and CDR2 is SYGVNS. This CDR3 contains 18 residues. The V end was cut by 4 bases, the J end by 4 bases, with 25 bases between. The CDR3 DNA reads as TGTGCCAGCAGTGTAGGGTCCCCACCTTCGGGAGCAACAGAGACCCAGTACTTC. This translates into CASSVGSPPSGATETQYF.

There are a few counts of this clone. Different DNA sequences within this sample yield the same CDR3. CDR3 sequence (DNA): TGTGCCTGGAGTGTCGGGAGGAACACTGAAGCTTTCTTT. Amino acids: CAWSVGRNTEAFF. This chain connects TRBV30 to TRBJ1-1; D not certain. The CDR3 extends over 13 amino acids. CDR1 is GTSNPN, CDR2 SVGIG, per germline (reference sequence). V lost 0 bases to trimming and J lost 1 base, with 6 bases between them.

Remarks on this clone: The junction differs from germline at one of its ends, possibly a read error. The chain combines TRBV7-6 with TRBJ2-7; weak D call: TRBD1 (5 bases). The germline V gene encodes CDR1 SGHVS and CDR2 FNYEAQ. CDR3 size: 14 residues. The CDR3 spells CASSPDSLSCEQYF. CDR3 nucleotide sequence: TGTGCCAGCAGCCCAGACAGTTTATCCTGCGAGCAGTACTTC.

V and J are TRBV9 and TRBJ2-7, with D unclear. The CDR3 contains 14 residues. The V gene lost 4 bases and the J gene lost 3 bases, with 14 bases spanning the gap. Germline CDR1 reads SGDLS; CDR2 reads YYNGEE. CDR3 residues: CASSSALWDYEQYF. In DNA form, the CDR3 reads TGTGCCAGCAGCTCGGCGTTATGGGACTACGAGCAGTACTTC. Based on the CDR3 plus reference TRBV9 and TRBJ2-7, the full variable domain is DSGVTQTPKHLITATGQRVTLRCSPRSGDLSVYWYQQSLDQGLQFLIQYYNGEERAKGNILERFSAQQFPDLHSELNLSSLELGDSALYFCASSSALWDYEQYFGPGTRLTVT.

This rearrangement joins TRBV7-8 to TRBJ2-3; 12 nucleotides match TRBD2. Trimming took 2 bases from V and 0 from J; bases not matched to a gene: 9. CDR1 and CDR2 from the germline V gene are SGHVS and FQNEAQ. The CDR3 is 19 residues long. The CDR3 region has the DNA TGTGCCAGCAGCTTACCCCGACTAGCGGGAGATGCAAGCACAGATACGCAGTATTTT. Translating gives CASSLPRLAGDASTDTQYF.